This T cell receptor (beta chain) was identified during a study of metastatic and nonmetastatic thyroid tumors. How the authors handled the data: A classifier for distant metastasis in papillary thyroid cancer was constructed using CDR3 differences observed across clinicopathological groups. TCRdb re-analyzed the PCR reads through MiXCR. The V and J calls reflect TCRdb's pipeline rather than the authors' work. The sample lists under 15,000 clones; around a quarter were seen once. V lost 4 bases and J lost 14; bases outside the gene matches: 8. Germline CDR1 SGHNT, CDR2 YYREEE (reference sequence). There are 12 residues in the CDR3. Study results and caveats: Reports indicated that malignant thyroid tumors showed significantly higher TCR beta diversity than benign nodules did, in blood and tumor.

This clone has a count of ten or more. The antigen is not known. Ahead of thyroid surgery, no patient had received treatment of any kind. V usage is TRBV5-4 and J usage is TRBJ2-3; TRBD1 matches 9 bases. The sequence came from a female donor with papillary thyroid cancer or a benign thyroid nodule (not recorded which). Some clones in this sample may be carry-over from other donors' samples. Sample: blood. The CDR3 loop reads CASSPGTGFWYF. CDR3 sequence (DNA): TGTGCCAGCAGCCCAGGGACAGGGTTTTGGTATTTT.